This T cell receptor (beta chain) was recorded in a study of T-cell memory formation after mild COVID-19. General study findings and limits: CD8+ contracting clones occupied EMRA, while CD4+ ones occupied mainly CM and EM. A second wave expanding day 15 to 37 was CD4+-biased; contracting clones were balanced.

Constant-segment primers served in 5'RACE that generated TCR alpha and TCR beta cDNA libraries bearing sample barcodes and UMIs. TCRdb recomputed calls from the 5' RACE reads with MiXCR, one row per CDR3 protein. The sample records a few hundred thousand distinct CDR3 sequences, less than 25% being singletons. Comments on this clonotype: Its target is not known.

CDR3 length: 15 residues. The V end lost 2 bases, the J end lost 0 bases, and 8 bases lay between the germline ends. Sequenced material: PBMCs or a T cell subset sorted from them (not recorded which). This TCR came from a man between 18 and 35 years old who had mild COVID-19 (a few samples of this study predate the infection). Cell type and time point are not known. This chain joins TRBV12-3 or TRBV12-4 and TRBJ1-5; D remains ambiguous. The CDR3 sequence is CASSLRRISNQPQHF. The CDR3 coding sequence is TGTGCCAGCAGTTTAAGGAGAATTAGCAATCAGCCCCAGCATTTT.